The 5 T cell receptor beta chains presented below share a single source sample, sequenced in a study of T cells in Graves' hyperthyroidism and ophthalmopathy. The CDR3 regions of TCR beta were amplified from RNA transcripts. First-round RT-PCR of the TCR CDR3 relied on the HTBI primer set. In TCRdb, the multiplex PCR reads were re-called with MiXCR into one record per CDR3 protein. The data show about 840,000 distinct CDR3 sequences, roughly 40% seen once. Sequenced: blood. The receptors shown here come from a man younger than 35 with Graves' hyperthyroidism.

The rearrangement uses TRBV2 and TRBJ2-5; D might be TRBD1 or TRBD2, each matching 5 bases. Germline V gene sequence: CDR1 SNHLY, CDR2 FYNNEI. CDR3 length equals 14 residues. The CDR3 DNA reads as TGTGCTAGAGGCAGGGAGTGGTTCGAAGAGACCCAGTACTTC. Protein: CARGREWFEETQYF.

This clonotype came up many times. The chain uses TRBV19 and TRBJ2-6; D unresolved. V was pared by 5 bases and J by 2 bases, with 7 bases between. The CDR3 covers 14 residues. Germline V gene sequence: CDR1 LNHDA, CDR2 SQIVND (reference sequence). The CDR3 DNA sequence: TGTGCCAGTAGTCATAACACTGGGGCCAACGTCCTGACTTTC. Translating gives CASSHNTGANVLTF.

The rearrangement uses TRBV5-1 and TRBJ2-2; D unresolved. Germline V gene data show CDR1 as SGHRS and CDR2 as YFSETQ. The ends were cut back, 4 bases at V and 6 bases at J, with 19 bases in the middle. The CDR3 is 16 residues long. DNA for the CDR3: TGCGCCAGCAGCGCCTCCGGGCCGCAAGCCCCCGGGGAGCTGTTTTTT. Amino acid sequence: CASSASGPQAPGELFF.

J is TRBJ2-7 and V is TRBV20-1; TRBD2 matches 10 bases. The germline V gene encodes CDR1 DFQATT and CDR2 SNEGSKA (reference sequence). V trimming: 3 bases; J trimming: 4 bases; junction bases outside the gene matches: 6. This CDR3 is 14 amino acids long. The DNA of the CDR3 is TGCAGTGCTAGGGTTCTAGCGGGAGATTACGAGCAGTACTTC. This codes for CSARVLAGDYEQYF.

The V gene is TRBV12-3 or TRBV12-4, the J gene TRBJ2-7; 13 bases agree with TRBD2. This CDR3 comprises 16 residues. Germline trimming cut 2 bases from V and 5 bases from J; bases unmatched to any gene: 6. The CDR3 loop is CASSLNPTSGRNEQYF. The DNA for the CDR3 is TGTGCCAGCAGTTTAAATCCGACTAGCGGGAGGAACGAGCAGTACTTC.